The rows below give T cell receptor beta chains drawn from one sample of a study of CD8 T cells in ankylosing spondylitis. Using its own MiXCR run on the 5' RACE reads, TCRdb lists one record per CDR3 protein. The sample has 100,000 or so distinct CDR3 sequences; about 8.3% are singletons. Source material: blood, either unsorted or a sorted T cell fraction (not recorded which). Receptors originate from a male donor with ankylosing spondylitis. Each CDR3 is given with its conserved first and last residue. The D gene is left open where the match is weak. Clone size is given for some rows only: seen once, a few or many times, or a class if the clone is expanded.

clone_size,v_call,d_call,j_call,cdr3_aa,cdr3_nt
few,TRBV7-6,TRBD2,TRBJ2-1,CASSPLTSGPYNEQFF,TGTGCCAGCAGCCCCCTTACTAGCGGACCATACAATGAGCAGTTCTTC
few,TRBV9,TRBD1,TRBJ2-7,CASRPDRENSYEQYF,TGTGCCAGCAGGCCTGACAGGGAAAACTCCTACGAGCAGTACTTC
many,TRBV7-9,-,TRBJ2-3,CASSLPSTDTQYF,TGTGCCAGCAGCCTACCCAGCACAGATACGCAGTATTTT
-,TRBV24-1,-,TRBJ2-2,CATSDWGSGKNTGELFF,TGTGCCACCAGTGATTGGGGATCGGGAAAAAACACCGGGGAGCTGTTTTTT
many,TRBV7-9,-,TRBJ2-7,CASSAYKARYEQYF,TGTGCCAGCAGCGCCTACAAGGCGCGCTACGAGCAGTACTTC
few,TRBV6-1,TRBD1,TRBJ1-1,CASSGYRGPNTEAFF,TGTGCCAGCAGTGGATACAGGGGGCCGAACACTGAAGCTTTCTTT
-,TRBV2,TRBD2,TRBJ2-5,CASRSGTSGGETQYF,TGTGCCAGCAGATCCGGGACTAGCGGTGGGGAGACCCAGTACTTC
few,TRBV20-1,-,TRBJ2-7,CSAGPGRTYEQYF,TGCAGTGCTGGACCGGGACGGACCTACGAGCAGTACTTC
few,TRBV2,-,TRBJ1-2,CASSEKGDLNYGYTF,TGTGCCAGCAGTGAAAAGGGGGATCTTAACTATGGCTACACCTTC
once,TRBV12-3/TRBV12-4,-,TRBJ2-3,CASLGPPPVGTQYF,TGTGCCAGCCTCGGGCCTCCCCCGGTCGGGACGCAGTATTTT
many,TRBV5-5,-,TRBJ1-2,CASSLGDSYGYTF,TGTGCCAGCAGCTTGGGTGACAGCTATGGCTACACCTTC
many,TRBV12-3/TRBV12-4,TRBD1,TRBJ2-7,CASSLIGTESYEQYF,TGTGCCAGCAGTTTAATTGGGACAGAATCCTACGAGCAGTACTTC
few,TRBV6-1,-,TRBJ2-3,CAPTPSTDTQYF,TGTGCCCCTACCCCTAGCACAGATACGCAGTATTTT
-,TRBV18,-,TRBJ2-2,CASSPRDTPFTGELFF,TGTGCCAGCTCACCACGGGACACCCCCTTCACCGGGGAGCTGTTTTTT
-,TRBV5-4,-,TRBJ1-1,CASSLQGRGYTEAFF,TGTGCCAGCAGCTTACAGGGAAGAGGGTACACTGAAGCTTTCTTT
many,TRBV6-1,-,TRBJ1-4,CASSEIRGAAREKLFF,TGTGCCAGCAGTGAAATAAGGGGGGCCGCAAGGGAAAAACTGTTTTTT
once,TRBV5-4,-,TRBJ2-3,CASSLGWEERLHKRTQYF,TGTGCCAGCAGCTTGGGTTGGGAAGAAAGGCTGCACAAGCGTACGCAGTATTTT
many,TRBV10-3,TRBD2,TRBJ2-1,CAISDTSVYNEQFF,TGTGCCATCAGTGACACTAGCGTCTACAATGAGCAGTTCTTC
many,TRBV3-1,TRBD2,TRBJ2-3,CASSQSGSGRPVDTQYF,TGTGCCAGCAGCCAATCGGGAAGCGGGAGACCGGTAGATACGCAGTATTTT
-,TRBV27,-,TRBJ2-2,CASSRGTRNTGELFF,TGTGCCAGCAGTCGCGGGACACGGAACACCGGGGAGCTGTTTTTT
many,TRBV24-1,-,TRBJ2-2,CATSDREKSGELFF,TGTGCCACCAGTGACCGAGAAAAGTCCGGGGAGCTGTTTTTT
once,TRBV20-1,-,TRBJ2-1,CSARDDDSDHNEQFF,TGCAGTGCTAGAGATGATGATAGCGACCACAATGAGCAGTTCTTC
many,TRBV14,TRBD1,TRBJ1-2,CASSLEHGTGYGYTF,TGTGCCAGCAGCCTGGAACATGGGACAGGGTATGGCTACACCTTC
few,TRBV5-5,-,TRBJ2-7,CASSAPASYEQYF,TGTGCCAGCAGCGCCCCTGCCTCCTACGAGCAGTACTTC
-,TRBV7-8,-,TRBJ2-7,CASSLGRVLYEQYF,TGTGCCAGCAGCTTAGGGCGGGTCCTCTACGAGCAGTACTTC
-,TRBV7-6,-,TRBJ2-2,CASSLEGSAGELFF,TGTGCCAGCAGCTTAGAGGGGTCGGCCGGGGAGCTGTTTTTT
-,TRBV6-1,TRBD2,TRBJ2-3,CASSLGLAGGTDTQYF,TGTGCCAGCTCCCTGGGGCTAGCGGGAGGTACAGATACGCAGTATTTT
-,TRBV27,-,TRBJ2-3,CASSLVKLSTDTQYF,TGTGCCAGCAGCTTGGTTAAGCTTAGCACAGATACGCAGTATTTT
-,TRBV4-1,TRBD2,TRBJ2-1,CASSQAPWGTSGILEQFF,TGCGCCAGCAGCCAAGCCCCCTGGGGGACTAGCGGGATTCTTGAGCAGTTCTTC
-,TRBV11-2,-,TRBJ1-6,CASSLGQGSSPLHF,TGTGCCAGCAGCTTAGGGCAGGGCAGTTCACCCCTCCACTTT
-,TRBV29-1,TRBD2,TRBJ2-7,CSVSGLASYEQYF,TGCAGCGTTTCGGGACTAGCATCCTACGAGCAGTACTTC
many,TRBV20-1,-,TRBJ2-7,CSARDRSTYEQYF,TGCAGTGCTAGAGATAGGTCGACCTACGAGCAGTACTTC
many,TRBV29-1,TRBD2,TRBJ2-1,CSYSGRAGYNEQFF,TGCAGCTATAGCGGGAGGGCCGGTTACAATGAGCAGTTCTTC
many,TRBV6-6,TRBD1,TRBJ2-1,CASRPGTVGEQFF,TGTGCCAGCAGACCCGGGACAGTTGGTGAGCAGTTCTTC
-,TRBV25-1,TRBD2,TRBJ2-5,CASSAWTSGSQETQYF,TGTGCCAGCAGTGCCTGGACTAGCGGGAGTCAAGAGACCCAGTACTTC
many,TRBV29-1,TRBD2,TRBJ2-1,CSVEPQAGGPDEQFF,TGCAGCGTTGAACCTCAAGCGGGAGGTCCTGATGAGCAGTTCTTC
few,TRBV5-1,-,TRBJ2-7,CASSWSSYEQYF,TGCGCCAGCAGCTGGTCCTCCTACGAGCAGTACTTC
-,TRBV14,TRBD1,TRBJ2-7,CASSQPASGTGSYEQYF,TGTGCCAGCAGCCAACCCGCGTCCGGGACAGGAAGTTACGAGCAGTACTTC
many,TRBV27,-,TRBJ1-4,CASSLTAGYANEKLFF,TGTGCCAGCAGTTTAACCGCGGGCTACGCTAATGAAAAACTGTTTTTT
many,TRBV9,-,TRBJ1-4,CASSVAYNEKLFF,TGTGCCAGCAGCGTAGCATATAATGAAAAACTGTTTTTT
few,TRBV14,TRBD1,TRBJ2-7,CASSPPGQVPYEQYF,TGTGCCAGCAGCCCTCCGGGACAGGTTCCCTACGAGCAGTACTTC
few,TRBV15,-,TRBJ2-4,CATSLAGPQNIQYF,TGTGCCACCAGTTTGGCGGGTCCCCAAAACATTCAGTACTTC
-,TRBV14,-,TRBJ1-1,CASSQVRGRNTEAFF,TGTGCCAGCAGCCAGGTGAGGGGTAGGAACACTGAAGCTTTCTTT
few,TRBV10-2,TRBD1,TRBJ1-6,CASQNTRDSLDPYNSPLHF,TGCGCCAGCCAAAATACCCGGGACAGCTTAGACCCCTATAATTCACCCCTCCACTTT
many,TRBV19,-,TRBJ1-1,CASSQGRLSEAFF,TGTGCCAGTAGCCAGGGAAGATTGTCTGAAGCTTTCTTT
few,TRBV21-1,-,TRBJ2-1,CASSRRGNEQFF,TGTGCCAGCAGTCGCAGGGGCAATGAGCAGTTCTTC
few,TRBV2,TRBD1,TRBJ2-7,CASSAYRGPSYEQYF,TGTGCCAGCAGTGCGTACAGGGGACCCTCCTACGAGCAGTACTTC
few,TRBV25-1,-,TRBJ2-1,CASSATRDNEQFF,TGTGCCAGCAGTGCAACTAGGGACAATGAGCAGTTCTTC